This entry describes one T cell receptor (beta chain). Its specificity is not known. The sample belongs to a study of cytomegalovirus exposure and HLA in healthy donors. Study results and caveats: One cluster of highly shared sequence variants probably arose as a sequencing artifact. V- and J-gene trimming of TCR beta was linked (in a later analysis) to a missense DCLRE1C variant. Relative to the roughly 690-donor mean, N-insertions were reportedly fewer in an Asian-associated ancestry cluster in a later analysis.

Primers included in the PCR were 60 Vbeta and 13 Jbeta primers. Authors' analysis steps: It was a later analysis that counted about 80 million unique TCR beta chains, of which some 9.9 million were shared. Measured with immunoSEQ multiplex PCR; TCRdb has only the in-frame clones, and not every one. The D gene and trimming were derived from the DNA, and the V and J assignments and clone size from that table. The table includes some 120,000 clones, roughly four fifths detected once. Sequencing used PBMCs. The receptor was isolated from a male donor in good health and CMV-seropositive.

CDR3 sequence reads: CASSFEFNEQFF. DNA of the CDR3: TGTGCCAGCAGTTTTGAGTTCAATGAGCAGTTCTTC. The rearrangement links TRBV28 to TRBJ2-1; D is uncertain. Germline-derived CDR1 and CDR2 are MDHEN and SYDVKM. Trimming pared 3 bases from V and 6 bases from J, leaving 6 bases between. The CDR3 is 12 residues long.